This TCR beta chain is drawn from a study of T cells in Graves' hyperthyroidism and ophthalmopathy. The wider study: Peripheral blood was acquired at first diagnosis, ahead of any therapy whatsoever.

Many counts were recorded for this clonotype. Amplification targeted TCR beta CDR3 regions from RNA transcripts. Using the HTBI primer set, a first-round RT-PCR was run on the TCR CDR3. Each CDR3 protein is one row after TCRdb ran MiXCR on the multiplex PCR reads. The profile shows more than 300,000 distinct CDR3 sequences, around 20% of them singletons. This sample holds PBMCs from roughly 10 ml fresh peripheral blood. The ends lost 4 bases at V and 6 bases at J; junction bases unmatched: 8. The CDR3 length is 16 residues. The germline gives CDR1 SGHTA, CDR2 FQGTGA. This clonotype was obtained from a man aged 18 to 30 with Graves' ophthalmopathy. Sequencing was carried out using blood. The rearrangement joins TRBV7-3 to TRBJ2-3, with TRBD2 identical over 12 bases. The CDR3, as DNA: TGTGCCAGCAGCTCTCTCGGACTAGCGGGGACTGATACGCAGTATTTT. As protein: CASSSLGLAGTDTQYF.